Listed here are 11 T cell receptor beta chains from one sample, sequenced in a study of CD8 T cells in ankylosing spondylitis. Study-level results: Typical of ankylosing spondylitis blood, it appeared, was a TCR beta motif of 7 or 8 highly homologous variants.

The antigens of these receptors remain unknown. TCRdb re-called the 5' RACE reads with MiXCR, one entry per CDR3 protein. The sample holds just under 550,000 distinct CDR3 sequences, roughly 12% seen once. Sequencing used blood, either unsorted or a sorted T cell fraction (not recorded which). The origin of the receptors is a male donor with ankylosing spondylitis.

The chain is built from TRBV20-1 and TRBJ2-5; D ambiguous. Looked up from germline, CDR1 is DFQATT and CDR2 is SNEGSKA (reference sequence). This CDR3 comprises 11 residues. The chain's CDR3 is CSVWVLETQYF. The CDR3 coding sequence is TGCAGCGTTTGGGTGTTGGAGACCCAGTACTTC.

This clonotype was counted many times. This sequence joins TRBV12-3 or TRBV12-4 and TRBJ2-3; D gene uncertain. The CDR3 totals 14 residues. V was pared by 4 bases and J by 5 bases, with 13 bases between. The CDR3 reads CASSSYSELDTQYF. The CDR3 bases are TGTGCCAGCAGTTCATACAGTGAACTAGATACGCAGTATTTT.

The chain links TRBV5-6 to TRBJ2-2; 12 nucleotides agree with TRBD2. Per germline, CDR1 SGHDT and CDR2 YYEEEE. This CDR3 has 16 amino acids. V lost 4 bases, J lost 7 bases, and 8 bases stayed unmatched. The CDR3 is CASSLLAGGLLGELFF. The CDR3 DNA reads TGTGCCAGCAGCCTACTAGCGGGAGGCCTCCTCGGGGAGCTGTTTTTT.

This clonotype occurred a few times. CDR3 sequence: CAWSLAGGGQPQHF. The CDR3 nucleotides read TGTGCCTGGAGTTTAGCAGGGGGCGGACAGCCCCAGCATTTT. The chain is built from TRBV30 and TRBJ1-5, with 8 bases matching TRBD1. V shed 2 bases, J shed 7 bases, and the junction held 7 bases outside the gene matches. This CDR3 is 14 amino acids long. Germline V gene sequence: CDR1 GTSNPN, CDR2 SVGIG (reference sequence).

The rearrangement joins TRBV3-1 to TRBJ2-3; the D gene could be TRBD1 or TRBD2 (5 bases each). The germline V gene encodes CDR1 LGHDT and CDR2 YNNKEL (reference sequence). The length of the CDR3 is 17 residues. With 0 bases removed from V and 4 bases from J, the gap between germline ends came to 17 bases. DNA for the CDR3: TGTGCCAGCAGCCAAGACGTGGCGGAGAGGGGCCCAGATACGCAGTATTTT. Protein sequence: CASSQDVAERGPDTQYF.

This clonotype has only a few counts. This rearrangement joins TRBV5-1 to TRBJ2-7; tentatively, D is TRBD2 (5 bases). The V gene's germline CDR1 is SGHRS and CDR2 YFSETQ. There are 14 residues in the CDR3. V gave up 0 bases and J gave up 6 bases, with 13 bases separating them. The CDR3: CASSLARLEGEQYF. The CDR3 DNA reads as TGCGCCAGCAGCTTGGCCAGGTTAGAGGGCGAGCAGTACTTC.

The sample holds many counts of this clonotype. The chain couples TRBV29-1 to TRBJ2-5, with D maybe TRBD2 (7 bases). The germline V gene has CDR1 SQVTM and CDR2 ANQGSEA. CDR3 length: 13 residues. V was cut by 4 bases and J by 5 bases, with 14 bases left in between. As DNA, the CDR3 is TGCAGCGTTGCCGGGGGGCGTTGGGAGACCCAGTACTTC. It is translated as CSVAGGRWETQYF.

The rearrangement joins TRBV24-1 to TRBJ2-5, with 7 positions matching TRBD1. The CDR3 is 14 residues long. CDR1 is KGHDR and CDR2 is SFDVKD in the germline V gene. Trimming removed 7 bases from V and 5 bases from J; junction bases left unmatched: 9. The CDR3 loop reads CATSRQGVSETQYF. DNA for the CDR3: TGTGCCACCAGCAGACAGGGCGTTTCGGAGACCCAGTACTTC.

This clonotype was observed at least ten times. The genes are TRBV12-3 or TRBV12-4 and TRBJ2-3, with D tentatively TRBD2 (5 bases). Trimming took 7 bases from V and 4 from J, leaving 15 bases between them. The CDR3 has 14 amino acids. CDR3 region: CASTQLSGPDTQYF. The CDR3 DNA reads TGTGCCAGCACCCAACTAAGCGGCCCAGATACGCAGTATTTT.

The chain employs TRBV6-1 and TRBJ2-4, with D perhaps matching TRBD2 (5 bases). CDR1 MNHNS and CDR2 SASEGT come from the germline V gene. The V end lost 1 base, the J end lost 7 bases, and 11 bases lay between the germline ends. The CDR3 extends over 14 amino acids. The CDR3 nucleotides are TGTGCCAGCAGTGAAGGGCTAGCAGCTAACATTCAGTACTTC. Its protein is CASSEGLAANIQYF.

This clonotype was seen a handful of times. V usage is TRBV7-9 and J usage is TRBJ2-1, with D maybe TRBD1 (7 bases). Looked up from germline, CDR1 is SEHNR and CDR2 is FQNEAQ (reference sequence). The CDR3 sequence is 15 residues long. Trimming shortened V by 5 bases and J by 7 bases, and 18 bases separated the two germline ends. This CDR3 is CASSLAGQRSNEQFF. The CDR3 DNA is TGTGCCAGCAGCCTCGCGGGACAGAGGAGTAATGAGCAGTTCTTC.